The following is a T cell receptor (beta chain) sequence with its context. No antigen is known for it. This entry belongs to a study of T cell repertoires in cytomegalovirus infection. TCRdb recomputed calls from the reads with MiXCR, one row per CDR3 protein. The sample lists about 900,000 distinct CDR3 sequences; roughly 30% were seen once. The clonotype was recovered from a human donor in good health (CMV status not recorded). Some clones in this sample may be carry-over from other donors' samples. The sequenced sample was cultured CD8+ T cells from PBMCs, obtained from culture after CMV antigen stimulation.

CDR3 region: CASSRDPLTGELFF. The CDR3 nucleotides read TGTGCCAGCAGTCGGGACCCTTTAACCGGGGAGCTGTTTTTT. This sequence joins TRBV6-2 or TRBV6-3 and TRBJ2-2; D may be TRBD1 or TRBD2 (5 bases each). The CDR3 has 14 residues. V was cut by 5 bases and J by 5 bases, with 12 bases left in between. Germline V lookup: CDR1 MNHEY, CDR2 SVGEGT.